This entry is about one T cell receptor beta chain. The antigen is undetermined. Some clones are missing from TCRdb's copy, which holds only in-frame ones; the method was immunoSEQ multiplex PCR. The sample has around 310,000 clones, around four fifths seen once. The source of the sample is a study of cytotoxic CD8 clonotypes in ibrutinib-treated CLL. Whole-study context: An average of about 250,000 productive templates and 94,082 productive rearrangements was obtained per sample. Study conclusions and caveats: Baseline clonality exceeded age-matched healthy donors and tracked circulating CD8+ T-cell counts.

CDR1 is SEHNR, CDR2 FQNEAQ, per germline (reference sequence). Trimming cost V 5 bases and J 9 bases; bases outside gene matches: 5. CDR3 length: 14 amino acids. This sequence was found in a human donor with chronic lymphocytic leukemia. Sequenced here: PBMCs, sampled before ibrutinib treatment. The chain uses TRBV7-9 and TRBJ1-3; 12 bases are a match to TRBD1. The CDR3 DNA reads TGTGCCAGCAGCCAAGGGACAGGGGGCGTCACCATATATTTT. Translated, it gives CASSQGTGGVTIYF. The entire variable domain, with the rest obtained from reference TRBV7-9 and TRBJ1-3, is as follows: DTGVSQNPRHKITKRGQNVTFRCDPISEHNRLYWYRQTLGQGPEFLTYFQNEAQLEKSRLLSDRFSAERPKGSFSTLEIQRTEQGDSAMYLCASSQGTGGVTIYFGEGSWLTVV.